The present entry profiles one T cell receptor beta chain with its context. A single record per CDR3 protein comes from TCRdb applying MiXCR to the 5' RACE reads. The sample has around 230,000 distinct CDR3 sequences, 5% to 7% seen once. The CDR3 is 14 amino acids. Deletions cut 5 bases from V and 2 bases from J, with 13 bases between. Germline lookup yields CDR1 LGHDT and CDR2 YNNKEL (reference sequence). The data derive from a study of identical twins. The data also belong to a second study, concerning T cells expressing NK-cell markers. That study adds: The use of an anti-gamma-delta TCR antibody, which was added in several experiments, restricted sorting to T cells expressing alpha-beta TCR.

The sequence derives from a woman between 18 and 29 years old in good health. The rearrangement joins TRBV3-1 to TRBJ2-7; D gene unclear. Material: CD8+ T cells sorted from blood. The CDR3, as DNA: TGTGCCAGCAGCTGGCGTGGCGGAACCTACGAGCAGTACTTC. Its translation: CASSWRGGTYEQYF.